The 2 T cell receptor beta chains below all came from one sample that was sequenced in a study of beta chain features in type 1 diabetes. Study-wide findings and caveats: Shortening of TCRB CDR3s, moderate but significant, appeared in all four CD4+ subsets of Type 1 diabetes patients.

The study reverse transcribed the entire isolated RNA, so it sequenced expressed TCRB transcripts. Produced via immunoSEQ multiplex PCR; TCRdb's table is partial and in-frame only. The sample has 500,000 to 850,000 clones; about 14% are singletons. Their target antigens are unknown. The sample consisted of naive CD4+ T cells from blood. The source of these receptors is a man younger than 30 with type 1 diabetes.

This chain links TRBV30 with TRBJ2-2; D possibly corresponds to TRBD2 (5 bases). The V gene's germline CDR1 is GTSNPN and CDR2 SVGIG (reference sequence). This CDR3 region has 14 residues. Trimming took 0 bases from V and 7 from J, leaving 12 bases between them. CDR3 nucleotides: TGTGCCTGGAGTGTACTTAGTGGAGGCGGGGAGCTGTTTTTT. The encoded protein is CAWSVLSGGGELFF. The entire variable domain, with the rest obtained from reference TRBV30 and TRBJ2-2, is as follows: SQTIHQWPATLVQPVGSPLSLECTVEGTSNPNLYWYRQAAGRGLQLLFYSVGIGQISSEVPQNLSASRPQDRQFILSSKKLLLSDSGFYLCAWSVLSGGGELFFGEGSRLTVL.

V and J are TRBV29-1 and TRBJ2-7; 8 bases fit TRBD1. This CDR3 region has 13 residues. Germline lookup yields CDR1 SQVTM and CDR2 ANQGSEA. Germline trimming cut 7 bases from V and 6 bases from J; bases unmatched to any gene: 11. The CDR3 sequence is CSARGQGAGEQYF. CDR3 in DNA: TGCAGCGCGCGGGGCCAGGGGGCAGGCGAGCAGTACTTC.